The rows below give T cell receptor beta chains drawn from one sample of a study of beta chain features in type 1 diabetes. Profiling relied on immunoSEQ multiplex PCR, and the TCRdb table lists in-frame clones only, not all of them. Found here are 120,000 to 150,000 clones, around 9.3% of them singletons; the top ten hold 1% to 1.5%. What was sequenced was naive CD4+ T cells from blood. The receptor source for this set is a man aged 18 to 30 in good health. Each CDR3 is given with its conserved first and last residue. Each record gives: clone size, D gene, J gene, V gene, CDR3 length, CDR3 protein, CDR3 DNA. D genes are given only for firm matches. Rows may omit the clone size; those that give it use once, few, many or a size class.

>few|TRBD1|TRBJ1-6|TRBV5-1|15
CASSTRQGADSPLHF
TGCGCCAGCAGCACCAGACAGGGGGCTGATTCACCCCTCCACTTT
>few|.|TRBJ2-3|TRBV2|14
CASSDRYFTDTQYF
TGTGCCAGCAGTGACAGATATTTCACAGATACGCAGTATTTT
>.|TRBD2|TRBJ2-1|TRBV27|16
CASSLREGVPYNEQFF
TGTGCCAGCAGTCTCCGGGAGGGGGTTCCCTACAATGAGCAGTTCTTC
>few|TRBD1|TRBJ1-2|TRBV7-9|15
CASSLPTGGGEGYTF
TGTGCCAGCAGCCTTCCTACAGGGGGCGGGGAAGGCTACACCTTC
>.|.|TRBJ2-1|TRBV7-6|14
CASSLRVGDNEQFF
TGTGCCAGCAGCCTACGGGTCGGGGATAATGAGCAGTTCTTC
>few|TRBD1|TRBJ1-2|TRBV19|14
CASSRQGMDYGYTF
TGTGCCAGTAGCAGACAGGGTATGGACTATGGCTACACCTTC
>.|TRBD1|TRBJ1-2|TRBV14|15
CASSRDGTGVYGYTF
TGTGCCAGCAGCCGAGACGGGACAGGAGTCTATGGCTACACCTTC
>few|TRBD2|TRBJ2-3|TRBV9|17
CASSFRLAGGGTDTQYF
TGTGCCAGCAGCTTCAGATTGGCGGGGGGAGGCACAGATACGCAGTATTTT
>.|.|TRBJ2-5|TRBV5-8|15
CASSLNGLYQETQYF
TGTGCCAGCAGCTTGAACGGACTGTACCAAGAGACCCAGTACTTC
>few|TRBD2|TRBJ2-2|TRBV30|15
CAWMVRGVHTGELFF
TGTGCCTGGATGGTGCGGGGGGTCCACACCGGGGAGCTGTTTTTT
>few|.|TRBJ2-2|TRBV6-5|14
CASSKGPSSGELFF
TGTGCCAGCAGTAAGGGGCCATCCAGCGGGGAGCTGTTTTTT
>few|TRBD1|TRBJ2-7|TRBV27|13
CASSRQGHYEQYF
TGTGCCAGCAGTCGACAGGGCCACTACGAGCAGTACTTC
>.|.|TRBJ2-2|TRBV6-6|16
CASSYSLAGGSGELFF
TGTGCCAGCAGTTACTCCCTAGCCGGCGGATCCGGGGAGCTGTTTTTT
>.|TRBD2|TRBJ2-7|TRBV7-2|16
CASSPGGGIRAYEQYF
TGTGCCAGCAGCCCCGGCGGGGGTATAAGGGCCTACGAGCAGTACTTC
>.|.|TRBJ2-7|TRBV20-1|10
CSARSYEQYF
TGCAGTGCCCGCTCCTACGAGCAGTACTTC
>.|TRBD1|TRBJ1-5|TRBV28|15
CASSPPDRASQPQHF
TGTGCCAGCAGTCCGCCGGACAGGGCTTCTCAGCCCCAGCATTTT
>.|TRBD1|TRBJ1-1|TRBV4-3|15
CASSHEGQGATEAFF
TGCGCCAGCAGCCATGAGGGACAGGGGGCGACTGAAGCTTTCTTT
>.|.|TRBJ2-1|TRBV5-1|14
CASSLATGVNEQFF
TGCGCCAGCAGCTTGGCGACCGGGGTCAATGAGCAGTTCTTC
>few|TRBD1|TRBJ1-2|TRBV29-1|13
CSVGTGDQWGYTF
TGCAGCGTGGGGACAGGGGATCAATGGGGCTACACCTTC
>.|TRBD1|TRBJ1-1|TRBV15|15
CATRLIGTGNTEAFF
TGTGCCACCAGGCTAATCGGGACAGGGAACACTGAAGCTTTCTTT
>many|.|TRBJ2-2|TRBV9|13
CASSGYNTGELFF
TGTGCCAGCTCCGGGTATAACACCGGGGAGCTGTTTTTT
>.|.|TRBJ2-5|TRBV4-2|15
CASSQDSASEETQYF
TGTGCCAGCAGCCAAGATTCGGCTAGCGAAGAGACCCAGTACTTC
>.|.|TRBJ1-1|TRBV6-5|15
CASSYSGRVNTEAFF
TGTGCCAGCAGTTACTCGGGTCGGGTGAACACTGAAGCTTTCTTT
>few|.|TRBJ2-5|TRBV4-2|14
CASSQERVKETQYF
TGTGCCAGCAGCCAAGAGAGGGTCAAAGAGACCCAGTACTTC
>many|.|TRBJ2-5|TRBV7-9|14
CASSLRRDQETQYF
TGTGCCAGCAGCTTAAGGAGGGACCAAGAGACCCAGTACTTC
>.|.|TRBJ2-2|TRBV9|15
CASSVEGSGTGELFF
TGTGCCAGCAGCGTAGAGGGGTCGGGCACCGGGGAGCTGTTTTTT